One and the same sample provided the 8 T cell receptor beta chains below, sequenced in a study of blood T cell repertoires in COVID-19. Produced via immunoSEQ multiplex PCR; TCRdb's table is partial and in-frame only. The table has about 310,000 clones, around 87% seen once. Sequencing was carried out using peripheral blood. Receptors originate from a man aged 18 to 35 with active or convalescent COVID-19.

This chain joins TRBV14 and TRBJ2-7; 7 bases line up with TRBD1. Germline CDR1 reads SGHDN; CDR2 reads FVKESK. The J segment lost 3 bases and the V segment lost 1 base, leaving 6 bases of the junction unmatched. The CDR3 totals 15 residues. CDR3 in amino acids: CASSQGTGAFYEQYF. CDR3 sequence (DNA): TGTGCCAGCAGCCAAGGTACAGGGGCCTTCTACGAGCAGTACTTC.

The rearrangement links TRBV7-9 to TRBJ1-2; D is uncertain. The CDR3 contains 14 residues. Germline V CDR1 and CDR2: SEHNR, FQNEAQ (reference sequence). V dropped 7 bases and J dropped 4 bases, with 16 bases sitting between them. In DNA form, the CDR3 reads TGTGCCAGCACCCTAGAGGCGGTTCTCTATGGCTACACCTTC. It codes for CASTLEAVLYGYTF.

The chain has TRBV13 and TRBJ2-7; no definite D call. Germline V gene sequence: CDR1 PRHDT, CDR2 FYEKMQ (reference sequence). The V gene lost 1 base and the J gene lost 2 bases, with 12 bases spanning the gap. CDR3 length: 15 amino acids. The CDR3 DNA sequence: TGTGCCAGCAGCTTAGTGCACGGAGACCCCTACGAGCAGTACTTC. This gives the protein CASSLVHGDPYEQYF.

The chain combines TRBV27 with TRBJ2-2; D perhaps matches TRBD1 (6 bases). This CDR3 has 17 amino acids. Germline V gene sequence: CDR1 MNHEY, CDR2 SMNVEV (reference sequence). With 5 bases removed from V and 4 bases from J, the gap between germline ends came to 20 bases. CDR3 sequence reads: CASSRDISPAATGELFF. In nucleotides, the CDR3 is TGTGCCAGCAGTAGGGACATTTCCCCTGCGGCCACCGGGGAGCTGTTTTTT.

The rearrangement uses TRBV19 and TRBJ2-2, with D unclear. The CDR3 covers 15 residues. Germline V lookup: CDR1 LNHDA, CDR2 SQIVND (reference sequence). V lost 2 bases, J lost 1 base, and 8 bases lay in between. The CDR3 protein is CASSIIMRNTGELFF. Here the CDR3 DNA reads TGTGCCAGTAGTATAATAATGAGGAACACCGGGGAGCTGTTTTTT.

The V call is TRBV28, the J call TRBJ2-3, with D perhaps matching TRBD2 (5 bases). The V end was cut by 5 bases, the J end by 5 bases, with 11 bases between. In germline, CDR1 is MDHEN, CDR2 SYDVKM. The CDR3 spans 13 residues. The CDR3 DNA sequence: TGTGCCAGCAGTCCCTTCGGACTAGATACGCAGTATTTT. Amino acids: CASSPFGLDTQYF.

This clone was observed once. V and J are TRBV18 and TRBJ1-1; 10 bases fit TRBD1. This CDR3 has 14 amino acids. J lost 8 bases, V lost 5 bases, and 8 bases had no gene match. Germline CDR1 and CDR2: KGHSH and LQKENI. Written as DNA, the CDR3 is TGTGCCAGCTCAGCCGGGACAGGGGTGGGAGAAGCTTTCTTT. Its translation: CASSAGTGVGEAFF. Combining the CDR3 with reference TRBV18 and TRBJ1-1 gives the whole variable domain NAGVMQNPRHLVRRRGQEARLRCSPMKGHSHVYWYRQLPEEGLKFMVYLQKENIIDESGMPKERFSAEFPKEGPSILRIQQVVRGDSAAYFCASSAGTGVGEAFFGQGTRLTVV.

This chain connects TRBV5-8 to TRBJ1-1; D unclear. This CDR3 spans 15 amino acids. Germline CDR1 reads SGHTS; CDR2 reads YDEGEE. Trimming pared 1 base from V and 2 bases from J, leaving 12 bases between. The DNA for the CDR3 is TGTGCCAGCAGCTTGTATCTCCTTTCTAACACTGAAGCTTTCTTT. Its protein is CASSLYLLSNTEAFF.